This TCR beta chain emerged from a study of Graves' ophthalmopathy and Graves' hyperthyroidism. On the study more broadly: The stable label applied to hyperthyroidism with no ophthalmopathy within 18 months of follow-up. Broader study findings: A 13-signature model separated ophthalmopathy from stable hyperthyroidism, almost 90% sensitivity, roughly 80% specificity. Most expanded clonotypes in thyroid above 0.001 frequency also showed up in blood.

Transcripts of RNA were the source for amplifying TCR beta CDR3 regions. RT-PCR was first run with HTBI primers, then multiplex PCR in a second round. TCRdb ran MiXCR on the multiplex PCR reads and lists one entry per CDR3 protein. In the table there are over a million distinct CDR3 sequences, less than 45% of which are singletons. CDR1 and CDR2 (germline): SGHTA, FQGTGA. The CDR3 is made up of 16 amino acids. With regard to this clonotype: Its antigen is as yet unknown. One end of the junction fails to match germline, which may point to a read error.

Exclusion criteria comprised other autoimmune diseases, uncontrolled infections, pregnancy or lactation in patients. V and J are TRBV7-3 and TRBJ2-2; 11 positions match TRBD2. The clonotype originates from an adult man with Graves' hyperthyroidism. Sequencing used peripheral blood or thyroid tissue (not recorded which). In nucleotides, the CDR3 is TGTGCCAGCAGCTCACTAGCGGGAGCCACCACCAGGGAGCTGTTTTTT. As protein: CASSSLAGATTRELFF.